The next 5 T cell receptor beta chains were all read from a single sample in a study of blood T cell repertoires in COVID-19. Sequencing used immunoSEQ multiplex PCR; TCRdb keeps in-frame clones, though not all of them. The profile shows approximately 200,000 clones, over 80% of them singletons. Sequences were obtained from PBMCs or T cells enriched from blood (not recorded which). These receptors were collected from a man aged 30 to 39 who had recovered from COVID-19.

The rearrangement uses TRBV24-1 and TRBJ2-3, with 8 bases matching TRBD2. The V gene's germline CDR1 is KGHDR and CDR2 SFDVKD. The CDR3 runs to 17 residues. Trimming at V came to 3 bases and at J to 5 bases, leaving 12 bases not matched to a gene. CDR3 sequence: CATSDLGSGSKRDTQYF. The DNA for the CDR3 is TGTGCCACCAGTGATCTTGGGAGCGGGAGTAAAAGAGATACGCAGTATTTT.

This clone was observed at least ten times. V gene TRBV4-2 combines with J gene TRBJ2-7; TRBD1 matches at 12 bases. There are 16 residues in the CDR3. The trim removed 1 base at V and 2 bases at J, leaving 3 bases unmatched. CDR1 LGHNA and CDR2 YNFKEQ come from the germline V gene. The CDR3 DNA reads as TGTGCCAGCAGCCAAGCGGGACAGGGGGCCACCTACGAGCAGTACTTC. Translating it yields CASSQAGQGATYEQYF.

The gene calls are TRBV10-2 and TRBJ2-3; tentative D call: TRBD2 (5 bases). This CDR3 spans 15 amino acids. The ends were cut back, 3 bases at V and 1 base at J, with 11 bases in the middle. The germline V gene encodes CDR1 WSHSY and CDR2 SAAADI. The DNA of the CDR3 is TGCGCCAGCAGTGACACTAGGATGGGCACAGATACGCAGTATTTT. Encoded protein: CASSDTRMGTDTQYF.

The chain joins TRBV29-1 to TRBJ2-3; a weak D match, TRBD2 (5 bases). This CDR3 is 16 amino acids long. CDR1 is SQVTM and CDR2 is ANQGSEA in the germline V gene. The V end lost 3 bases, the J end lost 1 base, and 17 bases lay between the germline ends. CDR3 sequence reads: CSVESPSTPGTDTQYF. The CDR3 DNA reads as TGCAGCGTTGAGTCGCCTAGCACTCCTGGCACAGATACGCAGTATTTT.

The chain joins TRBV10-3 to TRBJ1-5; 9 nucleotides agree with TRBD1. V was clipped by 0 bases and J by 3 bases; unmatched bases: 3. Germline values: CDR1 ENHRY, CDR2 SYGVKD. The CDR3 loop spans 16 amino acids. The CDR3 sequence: CAISESTGGFNQPQHF. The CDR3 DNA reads TGTGCCATCAGTGAGTCGACAGGGGGTTTCAATCAGCCCCAGCATTTT.